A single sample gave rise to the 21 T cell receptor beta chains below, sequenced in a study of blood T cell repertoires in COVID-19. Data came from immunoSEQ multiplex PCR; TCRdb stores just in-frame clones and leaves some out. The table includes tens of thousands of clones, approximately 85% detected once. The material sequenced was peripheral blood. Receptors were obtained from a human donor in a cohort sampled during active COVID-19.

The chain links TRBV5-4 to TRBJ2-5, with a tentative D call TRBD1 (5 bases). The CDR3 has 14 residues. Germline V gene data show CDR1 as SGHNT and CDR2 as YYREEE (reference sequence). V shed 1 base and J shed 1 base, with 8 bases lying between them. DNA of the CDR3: TGTGCCAGCAGCTTGTCCAGGGCCCAAGAGACCCAGTACTTC. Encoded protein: CASSLSRAQETQYF.

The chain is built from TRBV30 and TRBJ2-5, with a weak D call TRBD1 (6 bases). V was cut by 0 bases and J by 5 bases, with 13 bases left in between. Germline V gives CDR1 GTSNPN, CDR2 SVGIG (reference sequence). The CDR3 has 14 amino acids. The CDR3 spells CAWSVSQGLETQYF. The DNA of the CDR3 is TGTGCCTGGAGTGTATCACAGGGTCTGGAGACCCAGTACTTC.

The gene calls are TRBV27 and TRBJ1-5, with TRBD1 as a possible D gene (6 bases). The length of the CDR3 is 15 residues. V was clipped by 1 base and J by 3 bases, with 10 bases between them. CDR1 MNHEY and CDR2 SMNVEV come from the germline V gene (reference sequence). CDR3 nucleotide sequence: TGTGCCAGCAGTTTATTGGGGGCGTACAATCAGCCCCAGCATTTT. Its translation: CASSLLGAYNQPQHF.

CDR3 in amino acids: CASKKNRGIHEQYF. CDR3 DNA: TGTGCCAGCAAAAAAAACAGGGGTATCCACGAGCAGTACTTC. This rearrangement joins TRBV6-5 to TRBJ2-7; the match to TRBD1 covers 7 bases. The length of the CDR3 is 14 residues. V dropped 7 bases and J dropped 5; count of bases not matched to a gene: 11. The V gene's germline CDR1 is MNHEY and CDR2 SVGAGI.

CDR3 sequence reads: CASSPVTGENSPLHF. CDR3 sequence (DNA): TGTGCCAGTAGTCCGGTGACAGGGGAGAATTCACCCCTCCACTTT. The chain links TRBV19 to TRBJ1-6, with 8 bases that match TRBD1. The CDR3 is made up of 15 amino acids. Trimming took 5 bases from V and 7 from J; bases not matched to a gene: 7. Per the germline V gene, CDR1 is LNHDA and CDR2 is SQIVND (reference sequence).

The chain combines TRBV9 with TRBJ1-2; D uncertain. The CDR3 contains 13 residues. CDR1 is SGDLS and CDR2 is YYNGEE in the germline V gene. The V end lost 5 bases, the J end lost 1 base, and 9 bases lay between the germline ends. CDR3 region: CASRGTVNYGYTF. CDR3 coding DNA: TGTGCCAGCAGAGGAACAGTTAACTATGGCTACACCTTC.

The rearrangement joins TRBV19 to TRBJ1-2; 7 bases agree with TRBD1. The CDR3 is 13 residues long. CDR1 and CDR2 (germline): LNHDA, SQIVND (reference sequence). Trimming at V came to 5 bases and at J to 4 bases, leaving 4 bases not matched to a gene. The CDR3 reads CASSPDRVYGYTF. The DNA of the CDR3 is TGTGCCAGTAGTCCCGACAGGGTCTATGGCTACACCTTC.

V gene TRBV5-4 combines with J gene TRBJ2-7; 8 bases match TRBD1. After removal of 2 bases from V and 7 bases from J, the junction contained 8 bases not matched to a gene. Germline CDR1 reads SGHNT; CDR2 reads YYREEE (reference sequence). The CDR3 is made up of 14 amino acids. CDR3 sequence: CASSFQGAPGEQYF. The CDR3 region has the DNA TGTGCCAGCAGCTTCCAGGGGGCCCCTGGGGAGCAGTACTTC.

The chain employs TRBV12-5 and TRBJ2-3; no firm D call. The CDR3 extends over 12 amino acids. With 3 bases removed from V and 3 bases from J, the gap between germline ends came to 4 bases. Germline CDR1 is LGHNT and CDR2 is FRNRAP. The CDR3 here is CASGFSTDTQYF. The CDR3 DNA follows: TGTGCTAGTGGTTTTTCGACAGATACGCAGTATTTT.

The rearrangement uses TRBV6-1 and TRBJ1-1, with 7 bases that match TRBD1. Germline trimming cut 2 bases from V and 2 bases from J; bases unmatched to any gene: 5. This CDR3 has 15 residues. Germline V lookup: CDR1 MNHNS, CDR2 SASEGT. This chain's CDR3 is CASSESRTGNTEAFF. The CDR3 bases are TGTGCCAGCAGTGAAAGTAGGACAGGAAACACTGAAGCTTTCTTT.

This CDR3 is CASSLARSLVASGRYNEQFF. CDR3 sequence (DNA): TGTGCCAGCAGCTTAGCCAGGTCTTTGGTTGCTAGCGGGAGATACAATGAGCAGTTCTTC. The V call is TRBV7-2, the J call TRBJ2-1, with 10 bases identical to TRBD2. The CDR3 consists of 20 residues. With 0 bases clipped from V and 4 bases from J, the junction kept 15 bases outside the gene matches. CDR1 and CDR2 from the germline V gene are SGHTA and FQGNSA.

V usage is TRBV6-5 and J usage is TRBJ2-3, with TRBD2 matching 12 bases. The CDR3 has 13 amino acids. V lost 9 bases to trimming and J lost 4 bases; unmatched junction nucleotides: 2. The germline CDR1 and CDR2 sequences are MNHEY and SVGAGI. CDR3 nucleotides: TGTGCCAGTTCTAGCGGGAGGGCAGATACGCAGTATTTT. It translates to CASSSGRADTQYF.

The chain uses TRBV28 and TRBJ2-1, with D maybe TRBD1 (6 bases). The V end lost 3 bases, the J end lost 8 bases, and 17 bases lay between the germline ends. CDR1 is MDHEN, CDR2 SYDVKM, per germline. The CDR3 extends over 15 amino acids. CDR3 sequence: CASSFRVRGKDEQFF. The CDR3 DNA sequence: TGTGCCAGCAGTTTCAGGGTTAGGGGGAAGGATGAGCAGTTCTTC.

The CDR3 coding sequence is TGTGCCAGCAGCTCATACCCCCAGGGCGGCCGCTCCTACAATGAGCAGTTCTTC. Residues: CASSSYPQGGRSYNEQFF. This chain joins TRBV11-2 and TRBJ2-1; tentatively, D is TRBD1 (5 bases). Germline V CDR1 and CDR2: SGHAT, FQNNGV. The CDR3 runs 18 residues. V lost 4 bases and J 0 bases, leaving 19 bases between the germline ends.

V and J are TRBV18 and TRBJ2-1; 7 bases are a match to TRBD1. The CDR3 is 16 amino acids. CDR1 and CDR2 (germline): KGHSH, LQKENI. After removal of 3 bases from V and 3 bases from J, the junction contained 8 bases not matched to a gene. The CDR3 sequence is CASSPYSGGVYNEQFF. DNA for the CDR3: TGTGCCAGCTCACCTTATTCAGGGGGAGTCTACAATGAGCAGTTCTTC. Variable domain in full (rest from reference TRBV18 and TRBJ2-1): NAGVMQNPRHLVRRRGQEARLRCSPMKGHSHVYWYRQLPEEGLKFMVYLQKENIIDESGMPKERFSAEFPKEGPSILRIQQVVRGDSAAYFCASSPYSGGVYNEQFFGPGTRLTVL.

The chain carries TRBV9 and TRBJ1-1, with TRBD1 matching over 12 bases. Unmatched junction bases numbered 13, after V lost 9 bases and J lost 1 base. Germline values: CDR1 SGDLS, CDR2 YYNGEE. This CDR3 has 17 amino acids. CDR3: CATQRAGTGGANTEAFF. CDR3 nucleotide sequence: TGTGCCACCCAGCGGGCCGGGACAGGGGGCGCGAACACTGAAGCTTTCTTT.

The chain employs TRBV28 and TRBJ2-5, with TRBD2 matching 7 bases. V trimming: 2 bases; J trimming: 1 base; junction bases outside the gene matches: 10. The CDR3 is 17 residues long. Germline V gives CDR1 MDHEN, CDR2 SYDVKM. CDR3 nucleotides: TGTGCCAGCAGTTTACTTTCGGCTAGCGGATTCCAAGAGACCCAGTACTTC. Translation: CASSLLSASGFQETQYF.

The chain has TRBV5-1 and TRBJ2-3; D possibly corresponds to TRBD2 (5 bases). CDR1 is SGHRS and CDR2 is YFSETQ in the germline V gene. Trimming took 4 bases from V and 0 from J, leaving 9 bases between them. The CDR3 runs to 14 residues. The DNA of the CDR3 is TGCGCCAGCAGCCCCCGGACTAGCACAGATACGCAGTATTTT. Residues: CASSPRTSTDTQYF.

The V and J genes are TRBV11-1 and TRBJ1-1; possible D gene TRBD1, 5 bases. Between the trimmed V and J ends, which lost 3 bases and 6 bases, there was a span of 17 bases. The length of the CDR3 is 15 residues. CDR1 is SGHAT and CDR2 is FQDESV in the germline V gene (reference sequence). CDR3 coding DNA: TGTGCCAGCAGCTTTTTGACAGCTAGTATAGCTGAAGCTTTCTTT. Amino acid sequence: CASSFLTASIAEAFF.

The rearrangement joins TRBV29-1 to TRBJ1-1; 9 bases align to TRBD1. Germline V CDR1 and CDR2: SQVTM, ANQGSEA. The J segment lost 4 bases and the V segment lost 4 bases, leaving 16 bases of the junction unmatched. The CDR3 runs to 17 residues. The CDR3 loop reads CSVVGDPTKTGGTEAFF. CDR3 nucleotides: TGCAGCGTTGTGGGGGACCCCACCAAGACAGGGGGCACTGAAGCTTTCTTT.

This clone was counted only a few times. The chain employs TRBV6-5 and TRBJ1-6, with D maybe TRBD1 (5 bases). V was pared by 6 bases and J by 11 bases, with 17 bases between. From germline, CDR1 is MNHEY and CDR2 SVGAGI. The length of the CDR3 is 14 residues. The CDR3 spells CASRRGEGGAPLHF. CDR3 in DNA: TGTGCCAGCAGGCGGGGGGAAGGAGGCGCACCCCTCCACTTT.